The source of this T cell receptor beta chain is a study of blood T cell repertoires in COVID-19. TCRdb's copy holds only in-frame clones and misses some; the assay was immunoSEQ multiplex PCR. The table includes around 130,000 clones, around nine tenths detected once. Participants reported their clinical history, and cohort assignment relied on those reports. Symptom resolution, clearance, or two negative PCRs marked the recovered donors of Cohort 3. CDR1 and CDR2 from the germline V gene are SGHTA and FQGNSA. Trimming took off 6 bases at V and 7 bases at J, with 15 bases between the two ends. The CDR3 is 13 residues long.

The clonotype originates from a woman aged 50 to 60 who had recovered from COVID-19. The chain uses TRBV7-2 and TRBJ1-1, with no clear D. What was sequenced was PBMCs or T cells enriched from blood (not recorded which). CDR3: CASSPNPRVEAFF. In DNA form, the CDR3 reads TGTGCCAGCAGTCCGAACCCGAGGGTTGAAGCTTTCTTT. The full variable domain, with the rest looked up from reference TRBV7-2 and TRBJ1-1, is GAGVSQSPSNKVTEKGKDVELRCDPISGHTALYWYRQSLGQGLEFLIYFQGNSAPDKSGLPSDRFSAERTGGSVSTLTIQRTQQEDSAVYLCASSPNPRVEAFFGQGTRLTVV.